This T cell receptor (beta chain) was recorded in a study of blood T cell repertoires in COVID-19. As for the study in general: Collection of acute and convalescent COVID-19 samples took place in the United States, Italy and Spain. The analysed material was cDNA or gDNA that came from T cells, B-cell-depleted T cells, or PBMCs.

The V and J ends lost 6 bases and 0 bases, in that order; junction bases with no gene match: 2. The CDR3 has 14 amino acids. Germline V gene sequence: CDR1 MNHEY, CDR2 SVGAGI. This clone was counted at least ten times. Other nucleotide sequences in the sample specify the same CDR3. In the original processing: Amplification of reference gene primers provided the estimated nucleated cell counts. Generated by immunoSEQ multiplex PCR, the TCRdb table keeps only in-frame clones and is missing some. The DNA gave D and trimming, while V, J and clone size come from that table. The sample shows around 100,000 clones, more than 80% of them seen only once.

The chain employs TRBV6-5 and TRBJ1-5; 7 bases are shared with TRBD1. This receptor was taken from a human donor in a cohort sampled during active COVID-19. What was sequenced was peripheral blood. The CDR3 protein is CASRRDSSNQPQHF. In DNA, the CDR3 is TGTGCCAGCAGACGGGACAGTAGCAATCAGCCCCAGCATTTT.